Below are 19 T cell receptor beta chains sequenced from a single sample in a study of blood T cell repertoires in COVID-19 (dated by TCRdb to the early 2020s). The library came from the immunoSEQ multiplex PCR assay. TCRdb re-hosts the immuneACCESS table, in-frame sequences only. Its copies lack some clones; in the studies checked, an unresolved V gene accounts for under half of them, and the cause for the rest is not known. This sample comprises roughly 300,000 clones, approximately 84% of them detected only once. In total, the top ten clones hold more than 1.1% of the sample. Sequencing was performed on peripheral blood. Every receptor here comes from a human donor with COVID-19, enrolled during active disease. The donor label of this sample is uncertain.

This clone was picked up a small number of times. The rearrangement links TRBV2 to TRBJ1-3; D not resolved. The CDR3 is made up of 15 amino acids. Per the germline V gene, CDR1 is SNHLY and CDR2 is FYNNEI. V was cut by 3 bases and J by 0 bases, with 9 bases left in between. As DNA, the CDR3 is TGTGCCAGCAGTGACCAGGCCCCCTCTGGAAACACCATATATTTT. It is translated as CASSDQAPSGNTIYF. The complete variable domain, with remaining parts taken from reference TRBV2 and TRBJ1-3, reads EPEVTQTPSHQVTQMGQEVILRCVPISNHLYFYWYRQILGQKVEFLVSFYNNEISEKSEIFDDQFSVERPDGSNFTLKIRSTKLEDSAMYFCASSDQAPSGNTIYFGEGSWLTVV.

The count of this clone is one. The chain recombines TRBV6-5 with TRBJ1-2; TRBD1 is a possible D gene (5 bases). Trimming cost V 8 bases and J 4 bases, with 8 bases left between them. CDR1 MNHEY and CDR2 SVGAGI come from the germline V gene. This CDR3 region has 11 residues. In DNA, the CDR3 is TGTGCCAGCCAGGGAGGCTATGGCTACACCTTC. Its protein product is CASQGGYGYTF.

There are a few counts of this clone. As DNA, the CDR3 is TGTGCCAGCAGCCCGCGGTGGGATGGCTACACCTTC. Translated: CASSPRWDGYTF. The chain employs TRBV9 and TRBJ1-2, with D unresolved. Germline lookup yields CDR1 SGDLS and CDR2 YYNGEE. Trimming removed 4 bases at V and 6 bases at J, with 10 bases between. The CDR3 totals 12 residues. Combining the CDR3 with reference TRBV9 and TRBJ1-2 gives the whole variable domain DSGVTQTPKHLITATGQRVTLRCSPRSGDLSVYWYQQSLDQGLQFLIQYYNGEERAKGNILERFSAQQFPDLHSELNLSSLELGDSALYFCASSPRWDGYTFGSGTRLTVV.

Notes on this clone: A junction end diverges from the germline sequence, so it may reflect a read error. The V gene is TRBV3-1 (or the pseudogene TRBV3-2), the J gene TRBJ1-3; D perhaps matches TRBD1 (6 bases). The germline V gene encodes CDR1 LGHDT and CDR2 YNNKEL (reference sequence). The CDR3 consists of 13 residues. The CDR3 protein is CASSMGAGNTIYF. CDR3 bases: TGTGCCAGCAGCATGGGGGCTGGGAACACCATATATTTT.

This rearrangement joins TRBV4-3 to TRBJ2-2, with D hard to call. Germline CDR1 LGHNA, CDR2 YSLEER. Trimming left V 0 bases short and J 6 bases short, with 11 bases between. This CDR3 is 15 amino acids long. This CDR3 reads CASSQDVSVAGELFF. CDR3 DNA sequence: TGCGCCAGCAGCCAAGATGTCAGTGTCGCCGGGGAGCTGTTTTTT.

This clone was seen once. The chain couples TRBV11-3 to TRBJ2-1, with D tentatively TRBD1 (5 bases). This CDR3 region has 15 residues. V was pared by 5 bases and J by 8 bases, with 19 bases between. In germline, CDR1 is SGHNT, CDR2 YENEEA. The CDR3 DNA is TGTGCCAGCAGCCGTCGTAGTAGGTTAGGGGATGAGCAGTTCTTC. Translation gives CASSRRSRLGDEQFF.

The CDR3 here is CASSPTNRGVEAFF. DNA for the CDR3: TGTGCCAGCTCACCAACCAACAGGGGGGTCGAAGCTTTCTTT. The chain has TRBV18 and TRBJ1-1, with 8 nucleotides matching TRBD1. CDR1 is KGHSH, CDR2 LQKENI, per germline. Germline trimming cut 2 bases from V and 8 bases from J; bases unmatched to any gene: 7. This CDR3 is 14 amino acids long.

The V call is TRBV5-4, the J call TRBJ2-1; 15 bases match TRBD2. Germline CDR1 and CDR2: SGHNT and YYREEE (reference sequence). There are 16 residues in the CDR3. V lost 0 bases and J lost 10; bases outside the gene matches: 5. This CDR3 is CASSLGGLAGGWEQFF. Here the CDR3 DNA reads TGTGCCAGCAGCTTGGGGGGACTAGCGGGAGGATGGGAGCAGTTCTTC.

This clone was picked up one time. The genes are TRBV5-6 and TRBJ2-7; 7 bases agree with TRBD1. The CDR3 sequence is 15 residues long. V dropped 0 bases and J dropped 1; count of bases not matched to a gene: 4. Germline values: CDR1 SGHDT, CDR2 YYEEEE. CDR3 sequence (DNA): TGTGCCAGCAGCTTGGAGGGACAGCAGTCCTACGAGCAGTACTTC. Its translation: CASSLEGQQSYEQYF.

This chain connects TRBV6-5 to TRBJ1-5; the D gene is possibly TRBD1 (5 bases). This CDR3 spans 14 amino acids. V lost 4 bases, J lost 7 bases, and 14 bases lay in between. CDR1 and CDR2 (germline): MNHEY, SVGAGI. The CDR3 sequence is CASSSTGSRQPQHF. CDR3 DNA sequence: TGTGCCAGCAGTTCCACAGGAAGCCGCCAGCCCCAGCATTTT.

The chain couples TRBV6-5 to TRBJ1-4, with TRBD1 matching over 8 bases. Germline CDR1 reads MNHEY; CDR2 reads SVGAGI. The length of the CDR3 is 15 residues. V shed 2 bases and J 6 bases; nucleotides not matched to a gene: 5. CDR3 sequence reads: CASSYTLDRDEKLFF. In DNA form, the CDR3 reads TGTGCCAGCAGTTACACCTTGGACAGGGATGAAAAACTGTTTTTT.

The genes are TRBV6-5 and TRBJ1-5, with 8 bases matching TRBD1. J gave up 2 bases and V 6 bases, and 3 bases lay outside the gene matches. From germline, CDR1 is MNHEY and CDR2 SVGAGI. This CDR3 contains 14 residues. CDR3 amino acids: CASSTGGRNQPQHF. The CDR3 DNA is TGTGCCAGCAGCACAGGGGGGCGCAATCAGCCCCAGCATTTT.

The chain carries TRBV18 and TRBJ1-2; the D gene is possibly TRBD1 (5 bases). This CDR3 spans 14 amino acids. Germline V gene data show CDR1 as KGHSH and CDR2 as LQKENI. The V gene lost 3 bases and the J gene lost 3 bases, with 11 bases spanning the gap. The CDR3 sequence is CASSPAGSDYGYTF. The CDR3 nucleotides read TGTGCCAGCTCACCGGCAGGGTCCGACTATGGCTACACCTTC.

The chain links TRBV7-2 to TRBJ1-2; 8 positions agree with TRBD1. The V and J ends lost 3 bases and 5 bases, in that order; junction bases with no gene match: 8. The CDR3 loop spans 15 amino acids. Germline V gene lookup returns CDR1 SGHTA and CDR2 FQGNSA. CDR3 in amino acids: CASSLDGDRPYGYTF. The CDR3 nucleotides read TGTGCCAGCAGCTTGGACGGGGACAGGCCTTATGGCTACACCTTC.

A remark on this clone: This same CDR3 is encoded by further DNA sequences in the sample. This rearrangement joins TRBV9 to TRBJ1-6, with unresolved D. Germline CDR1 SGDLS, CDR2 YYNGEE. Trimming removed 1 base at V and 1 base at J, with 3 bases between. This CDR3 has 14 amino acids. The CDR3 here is CASSVSSYNSPLHF. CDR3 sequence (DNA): TGTGCCAGCAGCGTATCGTCCTATAATTCACCCCTCCACTTT.

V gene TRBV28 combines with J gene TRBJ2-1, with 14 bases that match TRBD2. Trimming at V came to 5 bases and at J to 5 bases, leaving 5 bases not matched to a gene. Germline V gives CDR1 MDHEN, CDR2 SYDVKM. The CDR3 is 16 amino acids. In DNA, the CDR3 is TGTGCCAGCAGTCCATGGACTAGCGGGAGGAACAATGAGCAGTTCTTC. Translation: CASSPWTSGRNNEQFF.

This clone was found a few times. The CDR3 spells CASSLSSGSNTGELFF. The DNA of the CDR3 is TGTGCCAGCAGCTTATCTAGCGGGAGCAACACCGGGGAGCTGTTTTTT. This chain uses TRBV7-3 with TRBJ2-2; 10 positions match TRBD2. CDR1 and CDR2 from the germline V gene are SGHTA and FQGTGA. J was trimmed by 2 bases and V by 2 bases; bases with no gene match: 2. The CDR3 contains 16 residues. The complete variable domain, with remaining parts taken from reference TRBV7-3 and TRBJ2-2, reads GAGVSQTPSNKVTEKGKYVELRCDPISGHTALYWYRQSLGQGPEFLIYFQGTGAADDSGLPNDRFFAVRPEGSVSTLKIQRTERGDSAVYLCASSLSSGSNTGELFFGEGSRLTVL.

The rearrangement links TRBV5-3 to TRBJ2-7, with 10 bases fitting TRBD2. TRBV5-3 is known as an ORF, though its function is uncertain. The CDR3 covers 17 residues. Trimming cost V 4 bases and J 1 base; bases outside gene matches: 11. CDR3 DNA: TGTGCCAGAAGCCGTACAGCGGGAGGGTATAAGTCCTACGAGCAGTACTTC. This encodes CARSRTAGGYKSYEQYF.

Here the CDR3 DNA reads TGTGCCAGCAGCTTAGGTCCTAGCGGGAGTACAGATGAGCAGTTCTTC. Amino acids: CASSLGPSGSTDEQFF. The V call is TRBV7-3, the J call TRBJ2-1; 10 nucleotides agree with TRBD2. Per the germline V gene, CDR1 is SGHTA and CDR2 is FQGTGA. Germline trimming cut 2 bases from V and 8 bases from J; bases unmatched to any gene: 9. CDR3 length equals 16 residues.